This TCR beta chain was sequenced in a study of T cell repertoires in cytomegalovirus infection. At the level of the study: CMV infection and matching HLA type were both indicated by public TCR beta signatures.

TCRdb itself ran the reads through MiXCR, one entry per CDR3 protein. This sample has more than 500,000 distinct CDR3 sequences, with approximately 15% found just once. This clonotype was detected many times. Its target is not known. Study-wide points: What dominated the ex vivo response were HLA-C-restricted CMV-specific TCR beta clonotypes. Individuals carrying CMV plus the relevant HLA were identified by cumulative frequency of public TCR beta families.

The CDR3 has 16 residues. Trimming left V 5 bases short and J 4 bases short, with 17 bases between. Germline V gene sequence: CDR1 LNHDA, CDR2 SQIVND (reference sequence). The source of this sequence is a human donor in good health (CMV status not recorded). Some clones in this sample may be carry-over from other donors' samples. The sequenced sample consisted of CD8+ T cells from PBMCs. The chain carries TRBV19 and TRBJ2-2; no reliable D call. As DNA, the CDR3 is TGTGCCAGTAGTTCCACGAACATCGACGGCACCGGGGAGCTGTTTTTT. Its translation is CASSSTNIDGTGELFF.